This T cell receptor (beta chain) derives from a study of blood T cells in healthy people across ages. Study-wide findings and caveats: Naive and antigen-experienced cells were not separated, limiting conclusive comparison.

Using a J-beta primer mix together with a sample-barcoded 5' primer, a second PCR was run for about 6 to 12 cycles. TCRdb reprocessed the 5' RACE reads via MiXCR and lists one record per CDR3 protein. The sample holds some 940,000 distinct CDR3 sequences, roughly 29% seen once. This clonotype turned up a few times. The antigen remains unidentified. Germline V CDR1 and CDR2: SGHRS, YFSETQ. Trimming removed 3 bases from V and 1 base from J, with 14 bases in between. This CDR3 has 16 amino acids. The same data also contributed to another study, on T cells of mothers and their children. That publication notes: In cDNA synthesis, all of the extracted RNA was used at about 1.5 ug per 15 ul. Relative to unrelated pairs, biologically related mother-child dyads exhibited marginally greater, non-significant overlap.

This rearrangement joins TRBV5-1 to TRBJ2-1, with a weak D call TRBD2 (6 bases). The receptor was isolated from a woman between 40 and 55 years old in good health. The specimen sequenced was blood. In DNA form, the CDR3 reads TGCGCCAGCAGCTCCGGGCGGGACGCGTCCTACAATGAGCAGTTCTTC. Translating gives CASSSGRDASYNEQFF. The full variable domain, completed using reference TRBV5-1 and TRBJ2-1, is KAGVTQTPRYLIKTRGQQVTLSCSPISGHRSVSWYQQTPGQGLQFLFEYFSETQRNKGNFPGRFSGRQFSNSRSEMNVSTLELGDSALYLCASSSGRDASYNEQFFGPGTRLTVL.